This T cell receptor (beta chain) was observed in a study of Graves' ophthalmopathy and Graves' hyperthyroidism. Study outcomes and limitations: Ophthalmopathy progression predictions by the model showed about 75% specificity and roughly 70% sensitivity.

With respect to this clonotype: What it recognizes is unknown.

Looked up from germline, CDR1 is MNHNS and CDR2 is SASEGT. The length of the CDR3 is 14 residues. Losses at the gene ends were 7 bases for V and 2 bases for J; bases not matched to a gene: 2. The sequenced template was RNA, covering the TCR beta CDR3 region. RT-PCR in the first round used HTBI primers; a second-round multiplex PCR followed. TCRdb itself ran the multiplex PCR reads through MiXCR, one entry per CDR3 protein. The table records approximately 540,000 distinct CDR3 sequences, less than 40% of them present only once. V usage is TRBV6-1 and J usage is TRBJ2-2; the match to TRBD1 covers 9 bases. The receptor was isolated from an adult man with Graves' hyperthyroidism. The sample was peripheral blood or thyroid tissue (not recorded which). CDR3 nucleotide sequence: TGTGCCAGCACGGGACAGGGTAACACCGGGGAGCTGTTTTTT. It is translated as CASTGQGNTGELFF.